The 5 T cell receptor beta chains listed next were all sequenced from one sample in a study of beta chain features in type 1 diabetes. Every isolated RNA sample was fully reverse transcribed, so sequencing captured expressed TCRB transcripts. Some clones are missing from TCRdb's copy, which holds only in-frame ones; the method was immunoSEQ multiplex PCR. Altogether about 140,000 clones are present, 8% to 13% being singletons, with the ten largest covering 1% to 1.5%. The sample was naive CD4+ T cells from blood. All receptors come from a man in his late teens or twenties in good health.

The chain uses TRBV28 and TRBJ1-6; D call uncertain. The V end lost 7 bases, the J end lost 9 bases, and 19 bases lay between the germline ends. This CDR3 comprises 15 residues. Germline-derived CDR1 and CDR2 are MDHEN and SYDVKM. The CDR3 bases are TGTGCCAGCAATCCCGAGGGCAGCCTAAGTTCACCCCTCCACTTT. It yields the protein CASNPEGSLSSPLHF. Supplemented by reference TRBV28 and TRBJ1-6, the full variable domain reads DVKVTQSSRYLVKRTGEKVFLECVQDMDHENMFWYRQDPGLGLRLIYFSYDVKMKEKGDIPEGYSVSREKKERFSLILESASTNQTSMYLCASNPEGSLSSPLHFGNGTRLTVT.

The chain has TRBV7-9 and TRBJ2-3; D uncertain. The CDR3 covers 15 residues. From germline, CDR1 is SEHNR and CDR2 FQNEAQ (reference sequence). Between the trimmed V and J ends, which lost 1 base and 4 bases, there was a span of 12 bases. As DNA, the CDR3 is TGTGCCAGCAGCTTAGATGCGCAGGTAGCAGATACGCAGTATTTT. Its translation is CASSLDAQVADTQYF. Together with reference TRBV7-9 and TRBJ2-3, the CDR3 gives the full variable domain: DTGVSQNPRHKITKRGQNVTFRCDPISEHNRLYWYRQTLGQGPEFLTYFQNEAQLEKSRLLSDRFSAERPKGSFSTLEIQRTEQGDSAMYLCASSLDAQVADTQYFGPGTRLTVL.

The V and J genes are TRBV5-1 and TRBJ2-1; 8 bases align to TRBD1. The CDR3 consists of 15 residues. V lost 4 bases to trimming and J lost 5 bases; unmatched junction nucleotides: 8. Germline CDR1 and CDR2: SGHRS and YFSETQ. CDR3 loop: CASSRQGALHNEQFF. The DNA for the CDR3 is TGCGCCAGCAGCCGTCAGGGGGCGCTTCACAATGAGCAGTTCTTC.

This clone has a handful of counts. The chain combines TRBV2 with TRBJ2-2; D uncertain. The CDR3 has 18 residues. Per germline, CDR1 SNHLY and CDR2 FYNNEI. Deletions cut 0 bases from V and 7 bases from J, with 21 bases between. The CDR3 sequence is CASSEAGLGPARVGELFF. CDR3 sequence (DNA): TGTGCCAGCAGTGAAGCGGGTTTGGGCCCCGCGAGAGTCGGGGAGCTGTTTTTT.

This clone came up many times. The rearrangement links TRBV5-4 to TRBJ2-5; 8 nucleotides match TRBD1. Germline V gene sequence: CDR1 SGHNT, CDR2 YYREEE (reference sequence). The CDR3 has 15 amino acids. Unmatched junction bases numbered 10, after V lost 4 bases and J lost 5 bases. CDR3 nucleotides: TGTGCCAGCAGCACGCCCGGGACAGGTCGGGAGACCCAGTACTTC. It yields the protein CASSTPGTGRETQYF.